The source of this T cell receptor (beta chain) is a study of T cells after yellow fever vaccination. Study in general: SMART-Seq v4 Ultra Low Input prepared libraries from low-cell fractions.

Worth noting for this clonotype: Antigen: not known.

A 5'RACE template-switching step, the method used to make TCR cDNA, added a universal primer site and UMIs. A single record per CDR3 protein comes from TCRdb applying MiXCR to the 5' RACE reads. Of approximately 510,000 distinct CDR3 sequences in the sample, 20% to 25% were seen once. Overall study findings and caveats: There was a small share of clonotypes that showed up in both the CD4 and CD8 compartments. Boosting was followed by the reappearance of most primary-vaccination clones (roughly 95% CD4, about 89% CD8).

The sequencing used PBMCs, collected around 3 weeks after the first yellow fever vaccination. This receptor was taken from a man aged 18 to 29 who received the YFV17D yellow fever vaccine.

CDR3 region: CASSKCQGKEDTQYF. The CDR3 DNA reads as TGTGCCAGCAGCAAATGTCAGGGTAAGGAAGATACGCAGTATTTT. This chain links TRBV21-1 with TRBJ2-3; no DNA check was done on the table's D call, TRBD1. TRBV21-1 is deemed a pseudogene. This CDR3 is 15 amino acids long.